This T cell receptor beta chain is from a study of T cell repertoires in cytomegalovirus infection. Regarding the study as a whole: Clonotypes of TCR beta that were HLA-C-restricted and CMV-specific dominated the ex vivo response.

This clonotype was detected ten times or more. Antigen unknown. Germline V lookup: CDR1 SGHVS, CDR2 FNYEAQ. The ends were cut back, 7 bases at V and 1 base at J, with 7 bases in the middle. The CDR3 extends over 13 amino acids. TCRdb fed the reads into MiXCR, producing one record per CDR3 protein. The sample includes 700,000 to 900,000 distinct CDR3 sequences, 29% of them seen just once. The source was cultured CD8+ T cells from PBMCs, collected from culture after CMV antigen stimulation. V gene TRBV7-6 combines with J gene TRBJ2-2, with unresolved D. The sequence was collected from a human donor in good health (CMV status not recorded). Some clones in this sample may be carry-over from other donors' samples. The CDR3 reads CASTAENTGELFF. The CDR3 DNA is TGTGCCAGCACCGCAGAGAACACCGGGGAGCTGTTTTTT.